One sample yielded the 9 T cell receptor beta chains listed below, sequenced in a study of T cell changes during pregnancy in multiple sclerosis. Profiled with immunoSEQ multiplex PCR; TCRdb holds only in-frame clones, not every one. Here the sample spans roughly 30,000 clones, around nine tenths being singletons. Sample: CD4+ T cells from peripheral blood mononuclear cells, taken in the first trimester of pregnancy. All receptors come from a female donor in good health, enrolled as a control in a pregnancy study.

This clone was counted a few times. The CDR3 nucleotides are TGTGCCAGCAGGGATCGACAGCGGGTAGACAATGAGCAGTTCTTC. It encodes CASRDRQRVDNEQFF. This rearrangement joins TRBV7-9 to TRBJ2-1, with a possible D match to TRBD2 (6 bases). Germline loops: CDR1 SEHNR, CDR2 FQNEAQ (reference sequence). This CDR3 comprises 15 residues. The ends were cut back, 6 bases at V and 5 bases at J, with 17 bases in the middle.

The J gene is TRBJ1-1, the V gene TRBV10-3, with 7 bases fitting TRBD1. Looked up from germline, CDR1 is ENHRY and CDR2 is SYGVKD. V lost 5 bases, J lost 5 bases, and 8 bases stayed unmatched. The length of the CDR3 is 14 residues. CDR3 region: CAISPTGVATEAFF. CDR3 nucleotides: TGTGCCATCAGTCCCACAGGGGTAGCGACTGAAGCTTTCTTT.

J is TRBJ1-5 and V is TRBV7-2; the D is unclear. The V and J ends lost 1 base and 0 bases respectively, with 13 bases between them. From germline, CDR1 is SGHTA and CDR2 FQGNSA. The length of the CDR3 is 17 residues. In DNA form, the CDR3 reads TGTGCCAGCAGCTTAGTAGGCGGCGCGTATAGCAATCAGCCCCAGCATTTT. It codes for CASSLVGGAYSNQPQHF.

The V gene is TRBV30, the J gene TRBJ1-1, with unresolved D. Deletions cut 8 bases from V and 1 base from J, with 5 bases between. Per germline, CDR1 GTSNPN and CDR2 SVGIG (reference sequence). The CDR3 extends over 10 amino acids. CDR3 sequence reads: CARGNTEAFF. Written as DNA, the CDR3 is TGTGCCCGGGGGAACACTGAAGCTTTCTTT. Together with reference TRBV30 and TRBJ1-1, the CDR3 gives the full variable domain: SQTIHQWPATLVQPVGSPLSLECTVEGTSNPNLYWYRQAAGRGLQLLFYSVGIGQISSEVPQNLSASRPQDRQFILSSKKLLLSDSGFYLCARGNTEAFFGQGTRLTVV.

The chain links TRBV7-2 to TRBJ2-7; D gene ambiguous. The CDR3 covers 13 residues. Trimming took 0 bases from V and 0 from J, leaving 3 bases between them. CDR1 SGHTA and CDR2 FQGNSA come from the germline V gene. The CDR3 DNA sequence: TGTGCCAGCAGCTTAGCCCTCTCCTACGAGCAGTACTTC. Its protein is CASSLALSYEQYF.

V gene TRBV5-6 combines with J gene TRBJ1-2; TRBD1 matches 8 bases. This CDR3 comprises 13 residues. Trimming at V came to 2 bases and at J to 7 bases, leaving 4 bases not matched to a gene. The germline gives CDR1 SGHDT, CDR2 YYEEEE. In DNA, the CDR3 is TGTGCCAGCAGCTTACAGGGGGGCTCTGGCTACACCTTC. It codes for CASSLQGGSGYTF.

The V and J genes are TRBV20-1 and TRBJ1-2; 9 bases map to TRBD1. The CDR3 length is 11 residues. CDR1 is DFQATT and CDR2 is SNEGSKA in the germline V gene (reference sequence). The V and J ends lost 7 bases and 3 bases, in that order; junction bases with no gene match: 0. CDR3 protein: CSGTGDYGYTF. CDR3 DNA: TGCAGTGGGACAGGGGACTATGGCTACACCTTC.

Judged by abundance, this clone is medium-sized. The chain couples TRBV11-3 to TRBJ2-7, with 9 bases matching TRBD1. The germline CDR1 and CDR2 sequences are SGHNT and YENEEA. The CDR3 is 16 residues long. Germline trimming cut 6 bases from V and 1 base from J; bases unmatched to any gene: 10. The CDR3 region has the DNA TGTGCCAGCAGGCTAATTGGGACAGGGTCTTCCTACGAGCAGTACTTC. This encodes CASRLIGTGSSYEQYF.

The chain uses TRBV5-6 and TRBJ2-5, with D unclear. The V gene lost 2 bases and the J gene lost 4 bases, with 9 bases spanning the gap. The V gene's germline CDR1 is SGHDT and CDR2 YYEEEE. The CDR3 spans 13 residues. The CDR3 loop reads CASSFSIGETQYF. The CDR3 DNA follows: TGTGCCAGCAGCTTTTCAATCGGAGAGACCCAGTACTTC.